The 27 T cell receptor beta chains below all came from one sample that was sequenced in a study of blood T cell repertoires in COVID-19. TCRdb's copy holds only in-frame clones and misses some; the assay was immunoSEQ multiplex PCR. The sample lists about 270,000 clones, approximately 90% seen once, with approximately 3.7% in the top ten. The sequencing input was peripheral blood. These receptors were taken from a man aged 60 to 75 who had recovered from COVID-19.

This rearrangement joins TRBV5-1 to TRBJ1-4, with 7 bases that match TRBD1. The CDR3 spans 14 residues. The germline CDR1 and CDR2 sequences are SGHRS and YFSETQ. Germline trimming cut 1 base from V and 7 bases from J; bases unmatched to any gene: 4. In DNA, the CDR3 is TGCGCCAGCAGCTTGCTAGGGGGCCCTGAAAAACTGTTTTTT. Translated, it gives CASSLLGGPEKLFF.

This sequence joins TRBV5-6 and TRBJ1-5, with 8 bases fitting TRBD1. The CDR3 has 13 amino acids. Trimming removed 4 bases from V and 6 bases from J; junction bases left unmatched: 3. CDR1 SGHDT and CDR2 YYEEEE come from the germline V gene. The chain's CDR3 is CASSPTGVQPQHF. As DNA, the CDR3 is TGTGCCAGCAGCCCGACAGGGGTTCAGCCCCAGCATTTT.

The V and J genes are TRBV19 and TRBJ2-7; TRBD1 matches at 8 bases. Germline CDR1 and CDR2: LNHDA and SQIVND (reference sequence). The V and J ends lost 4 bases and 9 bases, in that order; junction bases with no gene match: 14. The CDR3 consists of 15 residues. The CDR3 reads CASSTGTGGGMTQYF. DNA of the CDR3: TGTGCCAGTAGTACCGGGACAGGAGGCGGGATGACGCAGTACTTC. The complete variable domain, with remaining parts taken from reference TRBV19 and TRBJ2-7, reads DGGITQSPKYLFRKEGQNVTLSCEQNLNHDAMYWYRQDPGQGLRLIYYSQIVNDFQKGDIAEGYSVSREKKESFPLTVTSAQKNPTAFYLCASSTGTGGGMTQYFGPGTRLTVT.

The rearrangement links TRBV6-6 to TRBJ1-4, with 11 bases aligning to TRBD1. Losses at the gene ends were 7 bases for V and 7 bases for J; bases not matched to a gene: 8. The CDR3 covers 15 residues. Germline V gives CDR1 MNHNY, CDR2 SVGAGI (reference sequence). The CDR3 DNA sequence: TGTGCCAGCACCGTGGACAGGGGGCGGCTTGAAAAACTGTTTTTT. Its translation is CASTVDRGRLEKLFF.

The CDR3 is CASSLGGTGVNYGYTF. CDR3 bases: TGTGCCAGCAGCTTAGGAGGGACAGGGGTTAACTATGGCTACACCTTC. The rearrangement links TRBV7-9 to TRBJ1-2; 10 nucleotides line up with TRBD1. V shed 1 base, J shed 1 base, and the junction held 3 bases outside the gene matches. Germline loops: CDR1 SEHNR, CDR2 FQNEAQ (reference sequence). The CDR3 consists of 16 residues.

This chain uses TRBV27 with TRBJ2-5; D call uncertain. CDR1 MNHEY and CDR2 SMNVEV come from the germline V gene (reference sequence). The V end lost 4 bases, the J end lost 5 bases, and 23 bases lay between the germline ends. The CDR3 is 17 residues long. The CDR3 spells CASSYRASGIGRETQYF. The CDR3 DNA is TGTGCCAGCAGTTACCGCGCTAGTGGTATTGGTAGGGAGACCCAGTACTTC.

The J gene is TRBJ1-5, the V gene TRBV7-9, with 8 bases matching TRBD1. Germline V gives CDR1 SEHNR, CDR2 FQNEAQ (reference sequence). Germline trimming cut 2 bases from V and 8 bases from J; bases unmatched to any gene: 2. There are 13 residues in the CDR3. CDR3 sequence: CASSLQGAEPQHF. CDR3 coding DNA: TGTGCCAGCAGCTTACAGGGGGCTGAGCCCCAGCATTTT.

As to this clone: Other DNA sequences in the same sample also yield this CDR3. CDR3 sequence: CASSPGQGSTDTQYF. CDR3 nucleotides: TGTGCCAGCAGCCCTGGACAGGGAAGCACAGATACGCAGTATTTT. V usage is TRBV11-2 and J usage is TRBJ2-3, with TRBD1 matching over 8 bases. The CDR3 is made up of 15 amino acids. V shed 5 bases, J shed 0 bases, and the junction held 4 bases outside the gene matches. Per germline, CDR1 SGHAT and CDR2 FQNNGV.

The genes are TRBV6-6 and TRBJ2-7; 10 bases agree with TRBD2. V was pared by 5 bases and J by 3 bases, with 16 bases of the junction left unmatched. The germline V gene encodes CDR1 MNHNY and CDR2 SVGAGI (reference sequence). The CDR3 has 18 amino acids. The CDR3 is CASSLLAGRPLRGYEQYF. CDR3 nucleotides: TGTGCCAGCAGTCTACTAGCGGGGCGACCCCTCCGGGGCTACGAGCAGTACTTC.

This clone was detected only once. CDR3 DNA sequence: TGTGCCAGCAGCTTAGACAGGCGCAATGAGCAGTTCTTC. This translates into CASSLDRRNEQFF. The chain links TRBV7-2 to TRBJ2-1, with D possibly matching TRBD1 (5 bases). The ends were cut back, 1 base at V and 6 bases at J, with 7 bases in the middle. Germline CDR1 is SGHTA and CDR2 is FQGNSA. This CDR3 has 13 amino acids.

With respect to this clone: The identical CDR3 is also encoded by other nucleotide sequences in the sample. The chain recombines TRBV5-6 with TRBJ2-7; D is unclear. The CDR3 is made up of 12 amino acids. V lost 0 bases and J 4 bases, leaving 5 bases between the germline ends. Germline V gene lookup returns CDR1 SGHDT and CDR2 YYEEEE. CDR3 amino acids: CASSLDTYEQYF. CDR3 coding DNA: TGTGCCAGCAGCTTGGACACATACGAGCAGTACTTC. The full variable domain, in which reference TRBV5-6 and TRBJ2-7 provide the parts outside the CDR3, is DAGVTQSPTHLIKTRGQQVTLRCSPKSGHDTVSWYQQALGQGPQFIFQYYEEEERQRGNFPDRFSGHQFPNYSSELNVNALLLGDSALYLCASSLDTYEQYFGPGTRLTVT.

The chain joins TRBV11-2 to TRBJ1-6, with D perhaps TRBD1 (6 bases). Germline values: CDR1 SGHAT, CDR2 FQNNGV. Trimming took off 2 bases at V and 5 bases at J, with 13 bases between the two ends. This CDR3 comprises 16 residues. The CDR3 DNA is TGTGCCAGCAGCTTATTATGGACAGCGAATAATTCACCCCTCCACTTT. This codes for CASSLLWTANNSPLHF.

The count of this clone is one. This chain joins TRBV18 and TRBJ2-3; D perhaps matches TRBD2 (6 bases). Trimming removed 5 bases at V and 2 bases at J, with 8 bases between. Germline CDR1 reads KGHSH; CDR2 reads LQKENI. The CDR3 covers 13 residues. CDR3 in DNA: TGTGCCAGCTCAGCGGGGATCACAGATACGCAGTATTTT. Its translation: CASSAGITDTQYF.

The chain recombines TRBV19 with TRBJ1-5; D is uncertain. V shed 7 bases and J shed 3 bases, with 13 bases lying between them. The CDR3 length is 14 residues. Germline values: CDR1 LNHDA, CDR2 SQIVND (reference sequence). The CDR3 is CASTRAVDNQPQHF. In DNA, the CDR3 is TGTGCCAGTACGAGGGCCGTTGACAATCAGCCCCAGCATTTT. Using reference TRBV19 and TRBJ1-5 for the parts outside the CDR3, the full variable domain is DGGITQSPKYLFRKEGQNVTLSCEQNLNHDAMYWYRQDPGQGLRLIYYSQIVNDFQKGDIAEGYSVSREKKESFPLTVTSAQKNPTAFYLCASTRAVDNQPQHFGDGTRLSIL.

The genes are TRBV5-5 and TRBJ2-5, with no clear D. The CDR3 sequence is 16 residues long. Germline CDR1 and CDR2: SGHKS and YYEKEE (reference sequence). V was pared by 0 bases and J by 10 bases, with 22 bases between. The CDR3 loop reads CASSLVQNLGTSRQYF. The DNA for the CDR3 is TGTGCCAGCAGCTTGGTACAGAACCTTGGCACTTCACGCCAGTACTTC.

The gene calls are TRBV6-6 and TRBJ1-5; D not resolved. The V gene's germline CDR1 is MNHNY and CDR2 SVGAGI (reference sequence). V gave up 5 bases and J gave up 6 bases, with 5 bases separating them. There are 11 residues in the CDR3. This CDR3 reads CASSIGQPQHF. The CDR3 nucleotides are TGTGCCAGCAGTATCGGTCAGCCCCAGCATTTT.

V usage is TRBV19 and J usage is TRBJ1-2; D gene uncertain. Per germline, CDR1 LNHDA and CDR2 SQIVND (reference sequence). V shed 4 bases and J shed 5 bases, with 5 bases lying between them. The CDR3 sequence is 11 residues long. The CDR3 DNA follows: TGTGCCAGTAGTACCGGGTATGGCTACACCTTC. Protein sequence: CASSTGYGYTF. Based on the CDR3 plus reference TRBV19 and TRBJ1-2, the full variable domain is DGGITQSPKYLFRKEGQNVTLSCEQNLNHDAMYWYRQDPGQGLRLIYYSQIVNDFQKGDIAEGYSVSREKKESFPLTVTSAQKNPTAFYLCASSTGYGYTFGSGTRLTVV.

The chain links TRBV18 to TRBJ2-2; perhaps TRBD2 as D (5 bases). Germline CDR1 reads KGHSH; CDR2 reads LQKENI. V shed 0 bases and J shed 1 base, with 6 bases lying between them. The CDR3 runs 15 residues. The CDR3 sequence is CASSPPAGNTGELFF. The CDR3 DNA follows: TGTGCCAGCTCACCACCGGCGGGGAACACCGGGGAGCTGTTTTTT.

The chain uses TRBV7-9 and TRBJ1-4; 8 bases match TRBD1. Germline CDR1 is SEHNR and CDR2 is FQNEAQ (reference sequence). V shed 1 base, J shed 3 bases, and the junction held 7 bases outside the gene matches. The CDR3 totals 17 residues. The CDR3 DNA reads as TGTGCCAGCAGCTTAGGGGCAGGGGGCGCCTCTAATGAAAAACTGTTTTTT. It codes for CASSLGAGGASNEKLFF.

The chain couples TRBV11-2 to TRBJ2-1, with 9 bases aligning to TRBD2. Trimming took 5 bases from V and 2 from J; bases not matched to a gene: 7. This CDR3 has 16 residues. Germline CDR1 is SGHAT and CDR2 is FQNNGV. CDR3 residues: CASSRSGGSTYNEQFF. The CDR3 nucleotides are TGTGCCAGCAGCCGTAGCGGGGGCTCGACCTACAATGAGCAGTTCTTC.

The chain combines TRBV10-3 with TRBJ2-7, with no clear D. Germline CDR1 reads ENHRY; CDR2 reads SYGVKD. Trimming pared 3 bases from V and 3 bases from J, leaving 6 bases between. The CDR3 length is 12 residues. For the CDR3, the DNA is TGTGCCATCAGTGACACCAGCTACGAGCAGTACTTC. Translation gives CAISDTSYEQYF.

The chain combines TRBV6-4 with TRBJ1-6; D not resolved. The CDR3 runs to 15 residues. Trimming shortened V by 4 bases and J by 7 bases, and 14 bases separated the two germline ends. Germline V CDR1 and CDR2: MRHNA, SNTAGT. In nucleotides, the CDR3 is TGTGCCAGCAGTGTAGTTCCAGGTTTCAATTCACCCCTCCACTTT. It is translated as CASSVVPGFNSPLHF.

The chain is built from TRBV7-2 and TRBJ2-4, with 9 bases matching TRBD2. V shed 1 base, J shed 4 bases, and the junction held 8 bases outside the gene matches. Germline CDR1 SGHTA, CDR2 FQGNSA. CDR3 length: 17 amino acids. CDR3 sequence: CASSLVPSSGTKNIQYF. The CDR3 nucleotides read TGTGCCAGCAGCTTAGTGCCGTCTAGCGGGACAAAAAACATTCAGTACTTC.

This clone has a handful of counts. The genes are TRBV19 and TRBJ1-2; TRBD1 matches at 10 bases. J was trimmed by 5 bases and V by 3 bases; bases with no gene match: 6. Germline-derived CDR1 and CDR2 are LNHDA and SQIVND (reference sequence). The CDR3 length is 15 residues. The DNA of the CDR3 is TGTGCCAGTAGTATCCCCGGGACAGGGGATTATGGCTACACCTTC. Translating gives CASSIPGTGDYGYTF.

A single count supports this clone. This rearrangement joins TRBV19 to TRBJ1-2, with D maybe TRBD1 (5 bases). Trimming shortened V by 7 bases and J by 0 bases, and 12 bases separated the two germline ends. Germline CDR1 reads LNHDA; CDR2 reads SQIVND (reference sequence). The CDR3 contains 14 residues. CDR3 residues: CASKRGNSNYGYTF. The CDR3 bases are TGTGCCAGTAAGCGGGGGAATTCTAACTATGGCTACACCTTC.

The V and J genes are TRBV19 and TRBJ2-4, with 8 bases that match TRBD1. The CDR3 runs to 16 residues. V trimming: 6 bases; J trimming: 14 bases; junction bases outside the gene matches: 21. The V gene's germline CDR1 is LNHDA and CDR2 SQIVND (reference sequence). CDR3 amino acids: CASRTLNGGQGAGKYF. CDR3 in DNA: TGTGCCAGTAGGACCCTAAACGGCGGGCAGGGGGCAGGGAAGTACTTC.

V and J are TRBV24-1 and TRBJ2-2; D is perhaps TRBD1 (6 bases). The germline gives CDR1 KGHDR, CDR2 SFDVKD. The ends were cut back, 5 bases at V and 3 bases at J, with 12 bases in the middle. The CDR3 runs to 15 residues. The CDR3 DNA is TGTGCCACCAGTGCAGGCAGGGGCTACACCGGGGAGCTGTTTTTT. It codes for CATSAGRGYTGELFF.